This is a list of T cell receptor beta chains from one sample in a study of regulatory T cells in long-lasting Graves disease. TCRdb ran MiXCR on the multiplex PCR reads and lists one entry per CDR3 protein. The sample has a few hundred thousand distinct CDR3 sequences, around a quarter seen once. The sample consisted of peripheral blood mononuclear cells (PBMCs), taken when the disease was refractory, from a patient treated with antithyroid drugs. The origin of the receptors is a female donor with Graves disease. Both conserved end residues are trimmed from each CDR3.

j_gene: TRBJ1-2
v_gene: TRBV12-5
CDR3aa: ASGPSAVNWGGYT

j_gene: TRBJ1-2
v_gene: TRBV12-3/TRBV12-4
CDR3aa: ASSSLGQGGYGYT

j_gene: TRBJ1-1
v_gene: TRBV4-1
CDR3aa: ASSLSEMNTEAF

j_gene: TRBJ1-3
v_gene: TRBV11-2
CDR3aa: ASSTGLSGTGNTIY

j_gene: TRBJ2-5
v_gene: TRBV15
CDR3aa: ATSRGGEYQETQY

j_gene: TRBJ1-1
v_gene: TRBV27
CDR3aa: ASSLAGAPWEAF

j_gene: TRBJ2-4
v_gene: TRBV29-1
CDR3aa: SARIGVGRQNIQY

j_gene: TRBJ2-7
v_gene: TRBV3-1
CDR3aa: ASSQLAWGEPYEQY

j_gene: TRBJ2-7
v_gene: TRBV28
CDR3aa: ASKIAGATSYEQY

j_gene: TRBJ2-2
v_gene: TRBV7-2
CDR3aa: ASSRNAGNTGELF

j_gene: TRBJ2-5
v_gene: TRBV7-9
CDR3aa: ASSGRPVGETQY

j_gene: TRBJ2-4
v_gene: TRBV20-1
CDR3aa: SARWTGGKNIQY

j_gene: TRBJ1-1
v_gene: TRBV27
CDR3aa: ASSLTGVSTEAF

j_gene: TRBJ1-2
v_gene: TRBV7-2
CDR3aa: ASSSQRNDYGYT

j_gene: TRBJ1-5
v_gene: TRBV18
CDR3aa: ASSPTGDQPQH

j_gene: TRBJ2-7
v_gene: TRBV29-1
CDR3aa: SVAGNGHESYEQY

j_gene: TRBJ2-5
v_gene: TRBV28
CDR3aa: ASSSGSGVGETQY

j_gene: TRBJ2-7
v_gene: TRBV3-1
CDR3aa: ASSQATSGRREQY

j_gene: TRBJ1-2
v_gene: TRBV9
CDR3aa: ASSAGQGGSEGYT

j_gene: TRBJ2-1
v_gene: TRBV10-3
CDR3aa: ATTDRANSYNEQF

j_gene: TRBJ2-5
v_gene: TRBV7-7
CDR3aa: ASSLVGLAETQY

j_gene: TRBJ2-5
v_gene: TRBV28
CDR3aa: ASMEAGVGWIETQY

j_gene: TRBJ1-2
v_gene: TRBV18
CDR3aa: ASSPQDIGGHGYT

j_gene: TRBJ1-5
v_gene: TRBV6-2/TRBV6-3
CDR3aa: ASSEVGGYNQPQH

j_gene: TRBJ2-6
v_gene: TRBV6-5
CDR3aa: ASSYSFSGANVLT

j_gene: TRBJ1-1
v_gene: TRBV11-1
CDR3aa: ASSSKGLNTEAF

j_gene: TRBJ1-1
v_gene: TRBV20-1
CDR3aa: SWDRRDNTEAF